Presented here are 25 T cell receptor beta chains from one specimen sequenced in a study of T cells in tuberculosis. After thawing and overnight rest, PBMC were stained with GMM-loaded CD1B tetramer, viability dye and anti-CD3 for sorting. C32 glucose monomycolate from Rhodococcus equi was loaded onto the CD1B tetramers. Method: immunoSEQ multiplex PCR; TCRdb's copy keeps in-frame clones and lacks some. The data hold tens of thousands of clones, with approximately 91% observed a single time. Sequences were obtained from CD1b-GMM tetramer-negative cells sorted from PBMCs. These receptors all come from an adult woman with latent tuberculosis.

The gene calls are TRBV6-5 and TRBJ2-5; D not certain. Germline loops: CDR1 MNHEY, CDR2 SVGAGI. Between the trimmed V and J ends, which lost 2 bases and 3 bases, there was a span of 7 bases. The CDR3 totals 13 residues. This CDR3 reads CASSYGQKETQYF. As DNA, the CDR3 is TGTGCCAGCAGTTACGGGCAGAAAGAGACCCAGTACTTC.

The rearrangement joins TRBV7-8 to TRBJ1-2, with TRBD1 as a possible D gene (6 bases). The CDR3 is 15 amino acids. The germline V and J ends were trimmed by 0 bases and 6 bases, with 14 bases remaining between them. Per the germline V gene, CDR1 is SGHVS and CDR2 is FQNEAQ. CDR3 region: CASSLAMAGADGYTF. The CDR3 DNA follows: TGTGCCAGCAGCTTAGCAATGGCAGGGGCGGATGGCTACACCTTC.

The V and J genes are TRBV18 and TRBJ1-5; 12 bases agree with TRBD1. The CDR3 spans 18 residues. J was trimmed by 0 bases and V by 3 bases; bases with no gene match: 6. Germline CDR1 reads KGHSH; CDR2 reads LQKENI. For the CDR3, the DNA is TGTGCCAGCTCACCTTCCGGGACAGGGGGCTATAGCAATCAGCCCCAGCATTTT. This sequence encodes CASSPSGTGGYSNQPQHF.

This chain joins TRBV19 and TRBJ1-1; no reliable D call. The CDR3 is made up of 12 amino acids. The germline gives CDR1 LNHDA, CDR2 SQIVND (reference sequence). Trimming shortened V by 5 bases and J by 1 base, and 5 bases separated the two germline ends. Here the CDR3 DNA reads TGTGCCAGTAGTCGGGGGAACACTGAAGCTTTCTTT. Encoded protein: CASSRGNTEAFF.

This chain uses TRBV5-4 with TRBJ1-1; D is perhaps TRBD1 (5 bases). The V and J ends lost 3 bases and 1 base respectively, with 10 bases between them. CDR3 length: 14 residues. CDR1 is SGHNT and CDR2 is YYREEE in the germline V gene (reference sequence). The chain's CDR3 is CASSSGFSNTEAFF. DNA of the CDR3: TGTGCCAGCAGCTCAGGGTTTTCGAACACTGAAGCTTTCTTT.

For the CDR3, the DNA is TGTGCCAGCAGCCCGCGCCGGCAGGGCCAAGAGACCCAGTACTTC. As protein: CASSPRRQGQETQYF. This chain connects TRBV14 to TRBJ2-5; D might be TRBD1 (5 bases). Per germline, CDR1 SGHDN and CDR2 FVKESK. Trimming stripped 4 bases from V and 1 base from J, with 13 bases between. This CDR3 has 15 amino acids.

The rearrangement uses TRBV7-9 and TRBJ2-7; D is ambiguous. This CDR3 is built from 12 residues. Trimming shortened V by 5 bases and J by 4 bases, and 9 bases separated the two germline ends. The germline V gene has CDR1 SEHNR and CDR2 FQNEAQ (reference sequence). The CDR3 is CASSQTSYEQYF. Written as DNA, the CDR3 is TGTGCCAGCAGCCAGACATCATACGAGCAGTACTTC.

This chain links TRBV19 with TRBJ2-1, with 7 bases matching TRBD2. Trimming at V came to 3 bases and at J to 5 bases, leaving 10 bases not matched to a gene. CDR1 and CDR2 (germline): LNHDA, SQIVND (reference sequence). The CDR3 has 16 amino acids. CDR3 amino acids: CASSILAGGYHNEQFF. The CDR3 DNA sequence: TGTGCCAGTAGTATTCTCGCCGGGGGGTATCACAATGAGCAGTTCTTC.

The CDR3 region has the DNA TGCGCCAGCAGCCGAACGGGTAGCGGGGGGATCTACGAGCAGTACTTC. Translating it yields CASSRTGSGGIYEQYF. The chain couples TRBV5-1 to TRBJ2-7; 10 bases line up with TRBD2. V lost 4 bases and J lost 3; bases outside the gene matches: 10. This CDR3 is 16 amino acids long. CDR1 SGHRS and CDR2 YFSETQ come from the germline V gene.

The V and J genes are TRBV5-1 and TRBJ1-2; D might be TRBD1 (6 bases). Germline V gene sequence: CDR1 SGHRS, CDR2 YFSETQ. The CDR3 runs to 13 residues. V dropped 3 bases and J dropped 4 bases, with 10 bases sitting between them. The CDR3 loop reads CASSSGQSYGYTF. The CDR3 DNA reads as TGCGCCAGCAGCTCTGGACAGTCCTATGGCTACACCTTC.

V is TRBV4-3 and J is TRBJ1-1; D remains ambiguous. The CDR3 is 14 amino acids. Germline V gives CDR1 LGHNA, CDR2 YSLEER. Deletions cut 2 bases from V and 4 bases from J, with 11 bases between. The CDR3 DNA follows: TGCGCCAGCAGCCAAAACTTCGGCGGCACTGAAGCTTTCTTT. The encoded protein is CASSQNFGGTEAFF.

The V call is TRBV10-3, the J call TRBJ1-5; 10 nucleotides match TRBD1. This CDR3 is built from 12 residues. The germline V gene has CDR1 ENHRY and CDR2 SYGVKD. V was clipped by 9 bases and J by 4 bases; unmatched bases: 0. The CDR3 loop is CAMGQGNQPQHF. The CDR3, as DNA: TGTGCCATGGGACAGGGGAATCAGCCCCAGCATTTT.

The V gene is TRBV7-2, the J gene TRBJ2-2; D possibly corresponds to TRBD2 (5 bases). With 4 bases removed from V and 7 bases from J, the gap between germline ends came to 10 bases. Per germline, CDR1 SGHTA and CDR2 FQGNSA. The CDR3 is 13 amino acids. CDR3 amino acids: CASSSRRGGELFF. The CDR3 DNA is TGTGCCAGCAGCTCCAGACGGGGCGGGGAGCTGTTTTTT.

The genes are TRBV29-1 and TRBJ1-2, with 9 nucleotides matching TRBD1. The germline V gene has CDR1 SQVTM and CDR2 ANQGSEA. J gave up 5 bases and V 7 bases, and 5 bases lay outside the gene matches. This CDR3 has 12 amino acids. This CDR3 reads CSALGTGYGYTF. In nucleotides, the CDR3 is TGCAGCGCCCTCGGGACAGGGTATGGCTACACCTTC.

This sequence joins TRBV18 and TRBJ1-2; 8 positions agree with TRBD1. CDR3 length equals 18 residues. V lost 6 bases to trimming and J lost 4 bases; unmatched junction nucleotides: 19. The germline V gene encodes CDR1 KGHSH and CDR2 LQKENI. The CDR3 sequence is CASSITGAGGTSIYGYTF. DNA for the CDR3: TGTGCCAGCTCCATAACAGGGGCAGGGGGCACCTCTATCTATGGCTACACCTTC.

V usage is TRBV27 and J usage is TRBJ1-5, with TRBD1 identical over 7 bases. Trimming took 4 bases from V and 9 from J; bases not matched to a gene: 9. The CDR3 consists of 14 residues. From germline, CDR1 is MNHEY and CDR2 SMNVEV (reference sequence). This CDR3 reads CASSSTGYTGPQHF. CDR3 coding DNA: TGTGCCAGCAGTTCGACAGGGTATACGGGGCCCCAGCATTTT.

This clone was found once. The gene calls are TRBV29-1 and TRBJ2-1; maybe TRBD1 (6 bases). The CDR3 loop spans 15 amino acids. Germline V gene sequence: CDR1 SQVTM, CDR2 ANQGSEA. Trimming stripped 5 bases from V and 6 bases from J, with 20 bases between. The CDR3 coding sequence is TGCAGCGTTCACGGGACATACAATAGTGGCAATGAGCAGTTCTTC. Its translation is CSVHGTYNSGNEQFF.

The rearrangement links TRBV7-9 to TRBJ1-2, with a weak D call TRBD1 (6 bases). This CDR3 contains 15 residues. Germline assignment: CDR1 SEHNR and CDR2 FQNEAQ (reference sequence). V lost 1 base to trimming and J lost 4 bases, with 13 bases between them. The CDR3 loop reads CASSLVAGATYGYTF. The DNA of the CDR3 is TGTGCCAGCAGCTTAGTCGCAGGGGCCACCTATGGCTACACCTTC.

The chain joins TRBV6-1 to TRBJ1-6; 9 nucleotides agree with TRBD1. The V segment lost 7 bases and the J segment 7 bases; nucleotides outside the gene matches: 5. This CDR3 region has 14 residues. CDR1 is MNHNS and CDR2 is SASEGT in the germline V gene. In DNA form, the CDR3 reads TGTGCCAGCATCGGGACAGGGCTAAATTCACCCCTCCACTTT. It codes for CASIGTGLNSPLHF.

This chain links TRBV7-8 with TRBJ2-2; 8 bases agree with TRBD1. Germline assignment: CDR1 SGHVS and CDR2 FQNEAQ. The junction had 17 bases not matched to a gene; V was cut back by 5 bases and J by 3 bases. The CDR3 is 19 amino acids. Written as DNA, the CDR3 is TGTGCCAGCAGCCCAAGACCCCAAGCAGGGGGCCAGTACACCGGGGAGCTGTTTTTT. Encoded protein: CASSPRPQAGGQYTGELFF.

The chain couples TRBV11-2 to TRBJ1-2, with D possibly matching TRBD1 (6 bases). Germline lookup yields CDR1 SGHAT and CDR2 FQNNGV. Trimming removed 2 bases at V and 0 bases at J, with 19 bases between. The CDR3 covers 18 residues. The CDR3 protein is CASSLRTASHLSNYGYTF. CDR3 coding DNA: TGTGCCAGCAGCTTAAGGACAGCCTCTCACCTTTCTAACTATGGCTACACCTTC.

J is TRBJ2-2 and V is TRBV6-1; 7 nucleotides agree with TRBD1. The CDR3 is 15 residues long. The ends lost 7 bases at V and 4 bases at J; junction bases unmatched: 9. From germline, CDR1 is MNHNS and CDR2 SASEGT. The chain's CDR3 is CASTLQGVGTGELFF. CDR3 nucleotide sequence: TGTGCCAGCACTCTCCAGGGGGTGGGCACCGGGGAGCTGTTTTTT.

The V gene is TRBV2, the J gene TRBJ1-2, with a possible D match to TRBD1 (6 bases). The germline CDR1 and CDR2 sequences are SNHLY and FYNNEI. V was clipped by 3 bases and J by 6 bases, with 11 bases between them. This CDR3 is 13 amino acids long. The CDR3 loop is CASSDRGVDGYTF. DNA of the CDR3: TGTGCCAGCAGTGACAGGGGAGTCGATGGCTACACCTTC.

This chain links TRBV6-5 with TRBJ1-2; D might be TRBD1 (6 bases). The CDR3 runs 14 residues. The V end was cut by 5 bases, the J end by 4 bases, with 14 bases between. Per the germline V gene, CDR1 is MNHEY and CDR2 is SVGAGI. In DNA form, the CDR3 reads TGTGCCAGCAGTCCTCCGGTACAGGGCTATGGCTACACCTTC. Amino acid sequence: CASSPPVQGYGYTF.

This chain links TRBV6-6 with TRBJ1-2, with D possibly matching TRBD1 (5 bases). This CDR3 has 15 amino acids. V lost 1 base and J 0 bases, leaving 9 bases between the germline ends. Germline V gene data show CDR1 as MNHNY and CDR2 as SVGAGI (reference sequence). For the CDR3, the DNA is TGTGCCAGCAGTTACTGGGGCAGTCCTAACTATGGCTACACCTTC. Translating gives CASSYWGSPNYGYTF.